This TCR beta chain appears in the sequencing data of a study of Graves' ophthalmopathy and Graves' hyperthyroidism. Study-level findings and limits: Researchers report that a 13-signature model separated ophthalmopathy from stable hyperthyroidism, posting about 87% sensitivity and 75% to 84% specificity.

The sequenced template was RNA, covering the TCR beta CDR3 region. The workflow started with a first-round RT-PCR run with HTBI primers and then moved on to a second-round multiplex PCR. TCRdb redid the calling of the multiplex PCR reads with MiXCR, one entry per CDR3 protein. The sample has nearly 400,000 distinct CDR3 sequences, about 16% seen once. This clonotype was seen many times. Its antigen remains unidentified. This CDR3 is built from 17 residues. Trimming took 0 bases from V and 4 from J, leaving 15 bases between them. Germline V gene sequence: CDR1 MNHNS, CDR2 SASEGT. The authors used Ficoll-Paque density gradient centrifugation to separate PBMCs. The input was around 10 ml of fresh peripheral blood.

The sequenced material came from peripheral blood. This TCR was sampled from a woman between 18 and 29 years old with Graves' ophthalmopathy. This chain connects TRBV6-1 to TRBJ2-2; D gene unclear. This chain's CDR3 is CASSEALLPWGTGELFF. CDR3 DNA: TGTGCCAGCAGTGAAGCGCTCCTACCATGGGGCACCGGGGAGCTGTTTTTT.